The clone carrying this T cell receptor beta chain turned up a few times. Its target is unknown. The data were taken from a study of cytomegalovirus exposure and HLA in healthy donors. Study-level findings and limits: Of the V segments, some could not be distinguished, including TRBV6-2 and TRBV6-3, and were excluded.

Unmatched junction bases numbered 11, after V lost 4 bases and J lost 9 bases. The CDR3 consists of 16 residues. Germline-derived CDR1 and CDR2 are MGHRA and YSYEKL. The PCR made use of 60 Vbeta and 13 Jbeta primers. Data came from immunoSEQ multiplex PCR; TCRdb stores just in-frame clones and leaves some out. The sample includes about 220,000 clones, over 65% of them seen just once. Material for sequencing was PBMCs. This receptor was identified in a man aged 18 to 29 in good health and CMV-seronegative. The V call is TRBV4-1, the J call TRBJ2-1; TRBD1 agrees at 11 bases. CDR3 sequence (DNA): TGCGCCAGCAGCCCTACCCCGGGACAGGGGGGTGTTGAGCAGTTCTTC. Translated, it gives CASSPTPGQGGVEQFF.